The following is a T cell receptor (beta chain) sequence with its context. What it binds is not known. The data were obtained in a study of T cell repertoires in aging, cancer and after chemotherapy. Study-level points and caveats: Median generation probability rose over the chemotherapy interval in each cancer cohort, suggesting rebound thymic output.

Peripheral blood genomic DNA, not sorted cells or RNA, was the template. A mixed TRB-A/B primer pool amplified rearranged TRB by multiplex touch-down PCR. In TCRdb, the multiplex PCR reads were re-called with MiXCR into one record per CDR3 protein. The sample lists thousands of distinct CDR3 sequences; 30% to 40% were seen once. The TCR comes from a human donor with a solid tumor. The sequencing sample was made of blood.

The CDR3 here is CASSLGTGTGNSPLHF. The CDR3 DNA sequence: TGTGCCAGCAGCTTAGGAACCGGGACGGGGAATTCACCCCTCCACTTT. The V and J genes are TRBV7-2 and TRBJ1-6; maybe TRBD1 (5 bases). The CDR3 is 16 amino acids. Trimming stripped 1 base from V and 7 bases from J, with 14 bases between. Germline V lookup: CDR1 SGHTA, CDR2 FQGNSA.